This TCR beta chain originates from a study of cytomegalovirus exposure and HLA in healthy donors. Whole-study findings and limits: 150 or so TCR beta chains were listed as cytomegalovirus-associated.

This clone has a handful of counts. Its specificity is unknown. The CDR3 runs 15 residues. V shed 3 bases and J shed 2 bases, with 13 bases lying between them. CDR1 is LGHNA and CDR2 is YNFKEQ in the germline V gene. Healthy bone marrow donors supplied every sample. A multiplex PCR was run with 60 Vbeta primers and 13 Jbeta primers. Measured with immunoSEQ multiplex PCR; TCRdb has only the in-frame clones, and not every one. The table shows approximately 130,000 clones, with roughly 9% occurring only once. The sequencing input was PBMCs. This clonotype was sampled from a woman between 40 and 50 years old in good health and CMV-seropositive. This chain connects TRBV4-2 to TRBJ1-1; D might be TRBD1 (6 bases). The chain's CDR3 is CASSHGRGGNTEAFF. CDR3 in DNA: TGTGCCAGCAGCCACGGCAGGGGCGGAAACACTGAAGCTTTCTTT.